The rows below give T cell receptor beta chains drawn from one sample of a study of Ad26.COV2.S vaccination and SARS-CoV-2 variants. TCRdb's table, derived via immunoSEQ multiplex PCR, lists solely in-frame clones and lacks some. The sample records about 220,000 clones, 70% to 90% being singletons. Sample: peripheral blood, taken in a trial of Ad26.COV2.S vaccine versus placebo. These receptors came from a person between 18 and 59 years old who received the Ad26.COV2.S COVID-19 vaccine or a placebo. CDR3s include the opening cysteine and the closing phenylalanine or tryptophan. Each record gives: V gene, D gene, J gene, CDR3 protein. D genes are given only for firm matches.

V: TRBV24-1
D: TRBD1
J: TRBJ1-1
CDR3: CATNREIRTGNTEAFF

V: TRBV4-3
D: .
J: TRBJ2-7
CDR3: CASSQGFGGQYF

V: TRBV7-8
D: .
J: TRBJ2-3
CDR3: CASSLGRRGADTQYF

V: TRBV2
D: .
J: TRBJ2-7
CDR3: CASRHLGQGDEYEQYF

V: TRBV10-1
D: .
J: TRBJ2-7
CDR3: CASSPDSFTYEQYF

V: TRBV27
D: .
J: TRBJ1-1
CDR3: CASSLSLIGGNTEAFF

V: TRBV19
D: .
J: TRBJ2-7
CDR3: CASSSTRANYEQYF

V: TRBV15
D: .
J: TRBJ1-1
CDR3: CATSSGEIVKAEAFF

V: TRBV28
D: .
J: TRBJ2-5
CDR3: CASSTGLQETQYF

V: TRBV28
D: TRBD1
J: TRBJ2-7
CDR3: CASTSPPGTGIFYEQYF

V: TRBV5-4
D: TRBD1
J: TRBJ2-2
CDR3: CASNSGVDPGQGKTGELFF

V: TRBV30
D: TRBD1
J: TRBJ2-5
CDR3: CAWGPGGVETQYF

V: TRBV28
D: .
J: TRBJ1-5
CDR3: CASLGEGGNQPQHF

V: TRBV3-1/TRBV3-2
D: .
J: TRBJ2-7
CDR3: CASSQNPDGSYEQYF

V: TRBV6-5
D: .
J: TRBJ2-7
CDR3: CASSYSIMALGEQYF